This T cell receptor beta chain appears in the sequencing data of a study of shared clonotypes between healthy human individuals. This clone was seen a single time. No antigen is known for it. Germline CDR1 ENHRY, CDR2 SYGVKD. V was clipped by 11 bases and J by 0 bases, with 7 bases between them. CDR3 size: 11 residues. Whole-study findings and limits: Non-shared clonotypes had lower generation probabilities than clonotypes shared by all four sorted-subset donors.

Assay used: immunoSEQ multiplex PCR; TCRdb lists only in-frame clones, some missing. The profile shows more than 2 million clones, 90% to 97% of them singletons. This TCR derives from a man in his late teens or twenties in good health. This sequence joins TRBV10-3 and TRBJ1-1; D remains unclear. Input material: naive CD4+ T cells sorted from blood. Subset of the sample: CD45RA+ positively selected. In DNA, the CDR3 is TGTGCCTCCCGGGTGAACACTGAAGCTTTCTTT. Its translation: CASRVNTEAFF.